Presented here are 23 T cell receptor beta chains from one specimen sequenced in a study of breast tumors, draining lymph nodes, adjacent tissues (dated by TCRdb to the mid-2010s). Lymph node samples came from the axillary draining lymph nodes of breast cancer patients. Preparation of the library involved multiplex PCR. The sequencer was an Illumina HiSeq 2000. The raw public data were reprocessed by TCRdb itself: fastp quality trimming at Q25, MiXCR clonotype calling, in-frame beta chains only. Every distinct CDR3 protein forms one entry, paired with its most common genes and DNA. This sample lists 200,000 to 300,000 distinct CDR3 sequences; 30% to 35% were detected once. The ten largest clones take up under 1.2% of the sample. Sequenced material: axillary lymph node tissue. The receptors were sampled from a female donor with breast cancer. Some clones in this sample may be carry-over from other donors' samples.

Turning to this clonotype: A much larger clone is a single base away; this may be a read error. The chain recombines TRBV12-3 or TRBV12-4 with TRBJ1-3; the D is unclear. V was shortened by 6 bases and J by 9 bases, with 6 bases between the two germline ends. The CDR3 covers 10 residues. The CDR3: CASSHSTIYF. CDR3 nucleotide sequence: TGTGCCAGCAGCCACAGCACCATATATTTT.

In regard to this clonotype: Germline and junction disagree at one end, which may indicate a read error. CDR3 protein: CASGPRGQTQEAQYF. The CDR3, as DNA: TGTGCCAGCGGTCCTCGAGGACAGACCCAAGAGGCCCAGTACTTC. The V gene is TRBV2, the J gene TRBJ2-5; D may be TRBD1 (6 bases). The CDR3 runs 15 residues. Per the germline V gene, CDR1 is SNHLY and CDR2 is FYNNEI.

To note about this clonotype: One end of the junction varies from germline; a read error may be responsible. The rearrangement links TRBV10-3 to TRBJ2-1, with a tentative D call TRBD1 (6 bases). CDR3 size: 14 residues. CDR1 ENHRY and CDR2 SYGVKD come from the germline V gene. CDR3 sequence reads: CASSLGAEYNEQFF. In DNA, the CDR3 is TGTGCCAGCAGTTTGGGGGCAGAATACAATGAGCAGTTCTTC.

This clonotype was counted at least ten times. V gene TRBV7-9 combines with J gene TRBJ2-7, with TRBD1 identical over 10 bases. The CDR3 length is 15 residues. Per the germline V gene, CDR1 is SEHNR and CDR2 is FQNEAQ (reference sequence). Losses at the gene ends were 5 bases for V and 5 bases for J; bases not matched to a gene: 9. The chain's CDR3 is CASSPLRQGAHEQYF. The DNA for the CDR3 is TGTGCCAGCAGCCCCCTCCGACAGGGGGCCCACGAGCAGTACTTC. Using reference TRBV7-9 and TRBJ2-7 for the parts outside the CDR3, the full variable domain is DTGVSQNPRHKITKRGQNVTFRCDPISEHNRLYWYRQTLGQGPEFLTYFQNEAQLEKSRLLSDRFSAERPKGSFSTLEIQRTEQGDSAMYLCASSPLRQGAHEQYFGPGTRLTVT.

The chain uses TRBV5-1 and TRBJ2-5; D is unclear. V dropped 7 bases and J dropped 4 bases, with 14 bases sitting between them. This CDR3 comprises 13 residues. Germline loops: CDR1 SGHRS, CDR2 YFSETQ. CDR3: CASGPKVGETQYF. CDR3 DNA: TGCGCCAGCGGCCCTAAAGTCGGAGAGACCCAGTACTTC.

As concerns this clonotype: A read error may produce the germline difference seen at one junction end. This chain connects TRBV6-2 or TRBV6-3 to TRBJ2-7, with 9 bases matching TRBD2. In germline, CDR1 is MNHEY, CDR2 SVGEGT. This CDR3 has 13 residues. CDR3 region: CAISYELAGEQYF. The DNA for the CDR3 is TGTGCCATCAGTTATGAACTAGCGGGTGAGCAGTACTTC.

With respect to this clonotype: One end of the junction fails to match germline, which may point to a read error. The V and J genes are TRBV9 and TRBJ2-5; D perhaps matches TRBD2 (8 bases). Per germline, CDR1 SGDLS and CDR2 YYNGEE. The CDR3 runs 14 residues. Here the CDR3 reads CATSGGGQRETQSF. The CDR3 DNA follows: TGTGCCACCTCGGGGGGGGGACAGCGCGAGACCCAGTCCTTC.

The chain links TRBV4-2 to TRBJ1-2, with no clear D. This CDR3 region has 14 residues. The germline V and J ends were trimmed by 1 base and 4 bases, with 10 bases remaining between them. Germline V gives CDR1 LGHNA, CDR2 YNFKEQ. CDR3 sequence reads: CASSQGRRIYGYTF. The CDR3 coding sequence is TGTGCCAGCAGCCAAGGCCGCAGGATCTATGGCTACACCTTC.

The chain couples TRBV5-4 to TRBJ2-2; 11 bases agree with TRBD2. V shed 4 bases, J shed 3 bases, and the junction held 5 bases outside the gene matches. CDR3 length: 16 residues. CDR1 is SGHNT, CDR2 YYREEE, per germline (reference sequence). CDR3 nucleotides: TGTGCCAGCAGCCCCGGACTAGCGGGTCACACCGGGGAGCTGTTTTTT. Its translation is CASSPGLAGHTGELFF.

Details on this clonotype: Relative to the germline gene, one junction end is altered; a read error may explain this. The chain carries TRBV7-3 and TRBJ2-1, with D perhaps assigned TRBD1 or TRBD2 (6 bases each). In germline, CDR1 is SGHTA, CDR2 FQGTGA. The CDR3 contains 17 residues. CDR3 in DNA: TGTGCCAGCAGCCCCAATAGCGGAGGGGGGACCTACAATCAGCAGTTCTTC. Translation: CASSPNSGGGTYNQQFF.

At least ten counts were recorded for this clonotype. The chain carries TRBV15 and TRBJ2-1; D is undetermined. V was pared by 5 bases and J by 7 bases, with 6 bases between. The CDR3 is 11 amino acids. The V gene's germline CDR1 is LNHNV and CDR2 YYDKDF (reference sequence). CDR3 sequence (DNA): TGTGCCACCAGCCACGATAATGAGCAGTTCTTC. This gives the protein CATSHDNEQFF.

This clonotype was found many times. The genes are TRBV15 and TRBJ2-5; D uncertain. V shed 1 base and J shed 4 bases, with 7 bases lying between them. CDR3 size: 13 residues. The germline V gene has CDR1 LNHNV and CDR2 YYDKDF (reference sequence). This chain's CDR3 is CATSRGPRETQYF. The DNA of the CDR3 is TGTGCCACCAGCAGAGGGCCCCGAGAGACCCAGTACTTC.

CDR3 sequence reads: CSARVRSRDQYF. DNA for the CDR3: TGCAGTGCTAGAGTCAGATCAAGAGACCAGTACTTC. The J gene is TRBJ2-5, the V gene TRBV20-1, with D hard to call. Germline V gene sequence: CDR1 DFQATT, CDR2 SNEGSKA (reference sequence). Trimming stripped 1 base from V and 10 bases from J, with 13 bases between. This CDR3 comprises 12 residues.

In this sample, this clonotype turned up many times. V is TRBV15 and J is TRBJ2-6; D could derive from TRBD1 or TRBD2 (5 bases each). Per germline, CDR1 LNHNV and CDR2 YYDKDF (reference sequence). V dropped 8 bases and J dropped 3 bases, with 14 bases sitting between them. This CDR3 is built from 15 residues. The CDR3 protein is CATGTGIGGANVLTF. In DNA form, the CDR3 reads TGTGCCACCGGGACGGGGATAGGTGGGGCCAACGTCCTGACTTTC.

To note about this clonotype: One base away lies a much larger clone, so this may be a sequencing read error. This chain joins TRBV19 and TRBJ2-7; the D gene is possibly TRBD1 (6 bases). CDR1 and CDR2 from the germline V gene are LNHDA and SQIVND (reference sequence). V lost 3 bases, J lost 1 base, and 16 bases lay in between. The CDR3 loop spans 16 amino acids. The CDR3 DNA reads TGTGCCAGTAGTATGGTCCTCAGGGGCTCGTCCTACGAGCAGTACTTC. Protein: CASSMVLRGSSYEQYF.

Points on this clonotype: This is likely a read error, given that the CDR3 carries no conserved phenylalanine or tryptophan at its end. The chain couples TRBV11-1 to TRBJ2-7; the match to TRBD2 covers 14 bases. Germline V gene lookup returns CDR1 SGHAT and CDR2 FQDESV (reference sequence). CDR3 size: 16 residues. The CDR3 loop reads CASSSAGTSGSHEQYL. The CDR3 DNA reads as TGTGCCAGCAGCTCAGCTGGGACTAGCGGGAGTCACGAACAGTACCTC.

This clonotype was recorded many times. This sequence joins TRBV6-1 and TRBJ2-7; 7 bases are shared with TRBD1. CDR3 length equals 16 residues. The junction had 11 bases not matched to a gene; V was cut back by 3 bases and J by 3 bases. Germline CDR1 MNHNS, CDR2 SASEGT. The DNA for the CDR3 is TGTGCCAGCAGTGACAGGTGGAGACAGGGTTTCTACGAGCAGTACTTC. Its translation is CASSDRWRQGFYEQYF.

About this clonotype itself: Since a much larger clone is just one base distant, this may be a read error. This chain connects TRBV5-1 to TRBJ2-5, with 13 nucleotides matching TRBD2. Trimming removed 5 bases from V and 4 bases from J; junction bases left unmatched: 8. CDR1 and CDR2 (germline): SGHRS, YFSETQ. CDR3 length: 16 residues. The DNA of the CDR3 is TGCGCCAGCAGGCGGACTAGCGGGAGTGTGGGAGAGACCCAGTACTTC. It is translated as CASRRTSGSVGETQYF.

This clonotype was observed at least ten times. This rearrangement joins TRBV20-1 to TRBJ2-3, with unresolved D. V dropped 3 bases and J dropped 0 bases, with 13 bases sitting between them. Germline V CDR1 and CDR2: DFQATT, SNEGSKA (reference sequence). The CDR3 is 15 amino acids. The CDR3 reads CSARRFGGSTDTQYF. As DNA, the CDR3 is TGCAGTGCTAGGAGATTCGGCGGAAGCACAGATACGCAGTATTTT.

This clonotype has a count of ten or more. The DNA of the CDR3 is TGTGCCAGCAGCTTATCACACTCTAGCGGACCCTACGAGCAGTACTTC. It is translated as CASSLSHSSGPYEQYF. The chain carries TRBV7-3 and TRBJ2-7, with 7 bases identical to TRBD2. Germline V CDR1 and CDR2: SGHTA, FQGTGA. With V trimmed by 2 bases and J by 2 bases, 9 bases remained unmatched. The CDR3 spans 16 residues.

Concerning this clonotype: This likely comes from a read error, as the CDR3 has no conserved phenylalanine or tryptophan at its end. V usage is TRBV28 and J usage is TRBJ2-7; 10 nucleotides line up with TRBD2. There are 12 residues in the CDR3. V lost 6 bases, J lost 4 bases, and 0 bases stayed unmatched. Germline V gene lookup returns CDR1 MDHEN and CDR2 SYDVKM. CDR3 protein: CASRLAGYEQYS. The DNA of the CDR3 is TGTGCCAGCAGACTAGCGGGGTACGAGCAGTACTCC.

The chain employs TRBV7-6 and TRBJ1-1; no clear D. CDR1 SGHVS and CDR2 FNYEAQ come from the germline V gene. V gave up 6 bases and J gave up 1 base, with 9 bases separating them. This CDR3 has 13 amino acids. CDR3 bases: TGTGCCAGCAGGATGACACGGAACACTGAAGCTTTCTTT. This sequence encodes CASRMTRNTEAFF.

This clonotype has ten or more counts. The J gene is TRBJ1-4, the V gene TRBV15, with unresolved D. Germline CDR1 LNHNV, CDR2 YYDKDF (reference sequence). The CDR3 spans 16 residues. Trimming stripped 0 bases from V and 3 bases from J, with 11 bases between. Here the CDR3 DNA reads TGTGCCACCAGCAGAGAAGCGAGGGCGGCTAATGAAAAACTGTTTTTT. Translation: CATSREARAANEKLFF.